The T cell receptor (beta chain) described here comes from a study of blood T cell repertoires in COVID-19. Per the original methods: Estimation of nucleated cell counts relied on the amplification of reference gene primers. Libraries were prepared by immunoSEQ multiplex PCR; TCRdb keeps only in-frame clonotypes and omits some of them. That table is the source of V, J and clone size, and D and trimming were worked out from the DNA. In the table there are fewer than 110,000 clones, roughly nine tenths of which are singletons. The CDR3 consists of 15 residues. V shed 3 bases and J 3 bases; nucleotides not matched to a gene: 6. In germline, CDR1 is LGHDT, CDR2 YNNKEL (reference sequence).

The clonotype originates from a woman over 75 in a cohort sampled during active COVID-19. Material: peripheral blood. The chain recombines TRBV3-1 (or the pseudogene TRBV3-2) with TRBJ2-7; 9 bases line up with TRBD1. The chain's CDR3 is CASSQAGTGLYEQYF. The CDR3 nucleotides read TGTGCCAGCAGCCAGGCGGGGACAGGGCTCTACGAGCAGTACTTC.